The clone carrying this TCR beta chain was seen ten or more times. Its antigen is not identified. These data belong to a study of T cell repertoires in cytomegalovirus infection. Overall study context: Recently described HLA-C-restricted plus well-studied HLA-B-restricted CMV epitopes were used. CMV infection together with matching HLA type was indicated by public TCR beta signatures.

TCRdb ran MiXCR on the reads and lists one entry per CDR3 protein. The sample includes a few hundred thousand distinct CDR3 sequences, more than 30% of them seen just once. CDR3 size: 14 residues. The germline gives CDR1 SGHVS, CDR2 FQNEAQ. Trimming took 4 bases from V and 3 from J; bases not matched to a gene: 4. The chain has TRBV7-8 and TRBJ2-5, with 8 nucleotides matching TRBD2. This material consisted of cultured PBMCs, taken from culture after CMV antigen stimulation. The sequence derives from a human donor in good health (CMV status not recorded). Some clones in this sample may be carry-over from other donors' samples. CDR3 in amino acids: CASSWRAGEETQYF. The CDR3 nucleotides are TGTGCCAGCAGCTGGAGAGCGGGAGAAGAGACCCAGTACTTC. The variable domain in full, completed from reference TRBV7-8 and TRBJ2-5, reads GAGVSQSPRYKVAKRGQDVALRCDPISGHVSLFWYQQALGQGPEFLTYFQNEAQLDKSGLPSDRFFAERPEGSVSTLKIQRTQQEDSAVYLCASSWRAGEETQYFGPGTRLLVL.